Below are 14 T cell receptor beta chains sequenced from a single sample in a study of shared clonotypes between healthy human individuals. Sequencing was performed with immunoSEQ multiplex PCR; in TCRdb, only in-frame clones are kept and a portion is missing. The data show 2.5 million or so clones, with 90% to 95% seen just once and around 0.15% held by the top ten. The sequenced sample was naive CD4+ T cells sorted from blood. Indicated subset: CD45RA+ positively selected. Every receptor here comes from a man aged 18-30 years in good health.

The chain carries TRBV27 and TRBJ1-4, with D possibly TRBD1 on 6 matching bases. CDR1 and CDR2 (germline): MNHEY, SMNVEV (reference sequence). Trimming left V 6 bases short and J 1 base short, with 12 bases between. The CDR3 totals 15 residues. The CDR3 reads CASRDSGVTNEKLFF. The CDR3 DNA reads TGTGCCAGCAGGGACTCAGGGGTAACTAATGAAAAACTGTTTTTT.

In regard to this clone: The same CDR3 also results from other DNA sequences found in this sample. This rearrangement joins TRBV27 to TRBJ1-5; D is uncertain. V was cut by 5 bases and J by 0 bases, with 5 bases left in between. The CDR3 has 13 amino acids. Per the germline V gene, CDR1 is MNHEY and CDR2 is SMNVEV (reference sequence). The chain's CDR3 is CASSPYSNQPQHF. CDR3 nucleotides: TGTGCCAGCAGTCCGTATAGCAATCAGCCCCAGCATTTT.

The chain has TRBV19 and TRBJ2-3; tentative D call: TRBD1 (6 bases). The germline V gene encodes CDR1 LNHDA and CDR2 SQIVND (reference sequence). Trimming removed 5 bases at V and 2 bases at J, with 11 bases between. The CDR3 has 14 residues. CDR3 DNA sequence: TGTGCCAGTAGTTCAACAGGGACCACAGATACGCAGTATTTT. It is translated as CASSSTGTTDTQYF.

The chain has TRBV30 and TRBJ1-5; D uncertain. The CDR3 runs 14 residues. CDR1 GTSNPN and CDR2 SVGIG come from the germline V gene (reference sequence). V lost 2 bases and J lost 4, with 12 bases in between. This CDR3 reads CAWSWHWENQPQHF. CDR3 coding DNA: TGTGCCTGGAGTTGGCATTGGGAAAATCAGCCCCAGCATTTT.

J is TRBJ2-5 and V is TRBV11-2; D remains unclear. The ends were cut back, 0 bases at V and 6 bases at J, with 11 bases in the middle. Per the germline V gene, CDR1 is SGHAT and CDR2 is FQNNGV. The CDR3 length is 14 residues. CDR3 loop: CASSLEGQRKTQYF. DNA for the CDR3: TGTGCCAGCAGCTTAGAAGGCCAGCGCAAGACCCAGTACTTC.

The chain combines TRBV4-1 with TRBJ2-7; D is uncertain. This CDR3 has 13 residues. Trimming left V 3 bases short and J 7 bases short, with 13 bases between. CDR1 is MGHRA and CDR2 is YSYEKL in the germline V gene. This chain's CDR3 is CASSQLPGAEQYF. The CDR3 DNA follows: TGCGCCAGCAGCCAGCTACCGGGCGCAGAGCAGTACTTC.

This sequence joins TRBV5-1 and TRBJ2-1, with TRBD1 as a possible D gene (6 bases). The CDR3 runs to 15 residues. Trimming shortened V by 0 bases and J by 6 bases, and 13 bases separated the two germline ends. Germline V gives CDR1 SGHRS, CDR2 YFSETQ. DNA of the CDR3: TGCGCCAGCAGCTTGGCACAGGGTTCGGCCAATGAGCAGTTCTTC. The encoded protein is CASSLAQGSANEQFF. The full variable domain, with the rest looked up from reference TRBV5-1 and TRBJ2-1, is KAGVTQTPRYLIKTRGQQVTLSCSPISGHRSVSWYQQTPGQGLQFLFEYFSETQRNKGNFPGRFSGRQFSNSRSEMNVSTLELGDSALYLCASSLAQGSANEQFFGPGTRLTVL.

CDR3 residues: CASSESGGSSYEQYF. The CDR3 DNA sequence: TGTGCCAGCAGTGAGAGCGGGGGGTCCTCCTACGAGCAGTACTTC. This chain links TRBV2 with TRBJ2-7; 9 bases match TRBD2. Germline V gene sequence: CDR1 SNHLY, CDR2 FYNNEI. The CDR3 has 15 amino acids. J lost 0 bases, V lost 3 bases, and 3 bases had no gene match.

This chain links TRBV18 with TRBJ1-5, with TRBD1 matching 8 bases. The germline CDR1 and CDR2 sequences are KGHSH and LQKENI. Trimming took 3 bases from V and 6 from J; bases not matched to a gene: 7. This CDR3 spans 15 amino acids. CDR3 nucleotide sequence: TGTGCCAGCTCACCGAGCGGACAGGGCCTTCAGCCCCAGCATTTT. Protein: CASSPSGQGLQPQHF.

V usage is TRBV5-4 and J usage is TRBJ2-3; D remains unclear. V was pared by 1 base and J by 4 bases, with 16 bases between. The CDR3 has 16 residues. Germline CDR1 SGHNT, CDR2 YYREEE (reference sequence). The CDR3 DNA sequence: TGTGCCAGCAGCTTGACGAGTCTAACGGTCGCAGATACGCAGTATTTT. Amino acid sequence: CASSLTSLTVADTQYF. The full variable domain, completed using reference TRBV5-4 and TRBJ2-3, is ETGVTQSPTHLIKTRGQQVTLRCSSQSGHNTVSWYQQALGQGPQFIFQYYREEENGRGNFPPRFSGLQFPNYSSELNVNALELDDSALYLCASSLTSLTVADTQYFGPGTRLTVL.

This chain uses TRBV10-3 with TRBJ2-2; the D gene is possibly TRBD1 (5 bases). The CDR3 length is 18 residues. Germline V gene data show CDR1 as ENHRY and CDR2 as SYGVKD. Between the trimmed V and J ends, which lost 0 bases and 2 bases, there was a span of 16 bases. The CDR3 DNA reads as TGTGCCATCAGTGAGTCTTTGGGTCGGACACCAAACACCGGGGAGCTGTTTTTT. Translated: CAISESLGRTPNTGELFF.

The chain is built from TRBV7-9 and TRBJ2-7; TRBD2 matches 12 bases. The V gene end was trimmed by 0 bases and the J gene end by 2 bases; junction bases not matched to a gene: 11. The CDR3 covers 19 residues. CDR1 and CDR2 (germline): SEHNR, FQNEAQ (reference sequence). The CDR3 region has the DNA TGTGCCAGCAGCTTAGCGGGAACTAGCGGGAGGATTAGACCCTACGAGCAGTACTTC. This codes for CASSLAGTSGRIRPYEQYF.

The rearrangement joins TRBV7-9 to TRBJ1-1; 7 bases line up with TRBD1. CDR3 length: 13 residues. V dropped 4 bases and J dropped 7; count of bases not matched to a gene: 6. Looked up from germline, CDR1 is SEHNR and CDR2 is FQNEAQ (reference sequence). The CDR3 protein is CASSSQGVGEAFF. CDR3 in DNA: TGTGCCAGCAGCTCTCAGGGGGTTGGTGAAGCTTTCTTT.

The chain couples TRBV30 to TRBJ1-2, with D tentatively TRBD1 (5 bases). V dropped 0 bases and J dropped 0 bases, with 8 bases sitting between them. The V gene's germline CDR1 is GTSNPN and CDR2 SVGIG (reference sequence). The CDR3 is made up of 14 amino acids. The CDR3 DNA sequence: TGTGCCTGGAGTGTACAGGCAGCTAACTATGGCTACACCTTC. Translating it yields CAWSVQAANYGYTF.